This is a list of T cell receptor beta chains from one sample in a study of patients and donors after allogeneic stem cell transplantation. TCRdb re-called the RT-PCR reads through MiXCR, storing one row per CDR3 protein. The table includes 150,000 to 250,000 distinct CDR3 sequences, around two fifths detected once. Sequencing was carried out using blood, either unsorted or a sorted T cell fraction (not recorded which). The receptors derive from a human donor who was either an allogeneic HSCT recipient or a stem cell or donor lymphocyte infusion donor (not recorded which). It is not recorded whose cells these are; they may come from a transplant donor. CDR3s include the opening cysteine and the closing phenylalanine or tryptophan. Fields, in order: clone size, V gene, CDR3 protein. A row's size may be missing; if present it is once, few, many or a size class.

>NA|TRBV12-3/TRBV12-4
CASRLLTDTQYF
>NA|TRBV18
CASSPRGGSYNEQFF
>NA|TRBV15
CATSRGLAGGGNEQFF
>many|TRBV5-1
CASSLLTSEKLFF
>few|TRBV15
CATSLEQGTSAFF
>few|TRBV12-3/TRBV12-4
CASILGTGEKLFF
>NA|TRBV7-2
CASSTDTMNTEAFF
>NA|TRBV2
CASSGELREVYHEQFF
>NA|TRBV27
CASSLNRENEKLFF
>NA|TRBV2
CASKTGGKYEQYF
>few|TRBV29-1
CSADRSQDNEQFF
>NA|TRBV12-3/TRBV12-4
CASSLRQGNEKLFF
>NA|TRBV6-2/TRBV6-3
CAREHYEQYF
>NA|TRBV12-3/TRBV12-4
CASSRLGLAGPYEQYF
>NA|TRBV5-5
CASSLRRVQDGYTF
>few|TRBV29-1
CSVGQSSGNTIYF
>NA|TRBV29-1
CSVEVGTSGRYF
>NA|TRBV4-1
CASSPGEGLNTEAFF
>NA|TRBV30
CACRQGKEAGELFF
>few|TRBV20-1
CSASPSGRNTGELFF
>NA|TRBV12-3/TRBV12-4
CASSSPGQAYNEQFF
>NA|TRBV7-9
CASSVGQRNTIYF
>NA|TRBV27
CASSSRGYGIDVSYNEQFF
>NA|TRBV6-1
CASSEDRDSGYTF
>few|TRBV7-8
CASSSGVVSNQPQHF
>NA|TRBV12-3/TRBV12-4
CASSSDRADTGELFF
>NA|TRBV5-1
CASSLARRDTQYF
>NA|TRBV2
CASRPYTDTQYF
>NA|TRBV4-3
CASSLGGQADTQYF
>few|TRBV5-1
CASSSVDPGTGTSPLHF
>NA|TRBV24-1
CATSDAGSSTDTQYF
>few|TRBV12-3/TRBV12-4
CASSPRKVNTEAFF
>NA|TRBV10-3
CAIAQTLQVDQSYGYTF
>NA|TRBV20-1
CSARGLAGSSSYNEQFF
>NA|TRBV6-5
CASSPRAGGSGNTIYF
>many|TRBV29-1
CSVATGSGNTIYF
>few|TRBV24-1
CATSDPGRPGGYTF
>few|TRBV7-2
CASSLRDTQYF
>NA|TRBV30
CAWMKGIRDRPEAFF
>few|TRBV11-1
CASSLDTSWNTIYF
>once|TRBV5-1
CASSLQDTYNSPLHF
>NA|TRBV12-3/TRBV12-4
CASSDGGQTWEKLFF
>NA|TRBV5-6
CASSLDPTGQETQYF